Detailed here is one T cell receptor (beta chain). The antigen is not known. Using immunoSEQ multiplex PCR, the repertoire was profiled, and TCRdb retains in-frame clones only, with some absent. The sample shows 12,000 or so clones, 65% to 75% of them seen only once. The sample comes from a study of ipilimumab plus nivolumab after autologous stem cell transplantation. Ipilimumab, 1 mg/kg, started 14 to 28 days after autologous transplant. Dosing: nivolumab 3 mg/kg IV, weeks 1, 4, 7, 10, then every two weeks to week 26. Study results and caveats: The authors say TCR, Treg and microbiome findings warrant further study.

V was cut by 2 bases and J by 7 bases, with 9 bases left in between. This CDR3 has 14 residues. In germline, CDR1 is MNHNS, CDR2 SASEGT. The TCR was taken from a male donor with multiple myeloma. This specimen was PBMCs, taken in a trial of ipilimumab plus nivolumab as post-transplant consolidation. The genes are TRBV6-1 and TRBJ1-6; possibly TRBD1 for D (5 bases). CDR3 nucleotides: TGTGCCAGCAGTGAATCAGGGCGGAATTCACCCCTCCACTTT. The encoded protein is CASSESGRNSPLHF.